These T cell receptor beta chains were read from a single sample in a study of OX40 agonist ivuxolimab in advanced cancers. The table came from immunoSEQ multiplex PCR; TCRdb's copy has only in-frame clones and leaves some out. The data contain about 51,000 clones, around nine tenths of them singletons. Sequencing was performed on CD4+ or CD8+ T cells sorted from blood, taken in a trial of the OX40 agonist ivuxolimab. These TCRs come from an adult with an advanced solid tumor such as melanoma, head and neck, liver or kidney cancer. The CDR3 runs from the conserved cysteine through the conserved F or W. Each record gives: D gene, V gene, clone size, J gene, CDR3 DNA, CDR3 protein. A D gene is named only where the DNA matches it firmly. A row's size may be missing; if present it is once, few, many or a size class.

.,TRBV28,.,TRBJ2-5,TGTGCCAGCAGTTTCGTAGGGGTCCACGAAGAGACCCAGTACTTC,CASSFVGVHEETQYF
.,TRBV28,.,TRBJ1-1,TGTGCCAGCAGTTTATCAGGAACAGGGGAAGCTTTCTTT,CASSLSGTGEAFF
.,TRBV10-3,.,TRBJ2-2,TGTGCCATCAGTGAGTCGAACAGAAGAACCGGGGAGCTGTTTTTT,CAISESNRRTGELFF
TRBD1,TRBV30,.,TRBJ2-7,TGTGCCGGTCAAAGGGACAGCTCCTACGAGCAGTACTTC,CAGQRDSSYEQYF
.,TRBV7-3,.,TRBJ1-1,TGTGCCAGCAGCTTAAGCCGGGATGGCACTGAAGCTTTCTTT,CASSLSRDGTEAFF
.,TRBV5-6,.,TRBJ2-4,TGTGCCAGCAGCTTCGGACGCGGCAAAAACATTCAGTACTTC,CASSFGRGKNIQYF
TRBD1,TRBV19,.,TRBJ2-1,TGTGCCAGTAGTCGGCAGGGGGTCTACAATGAGCAGTTCTTC,CASSRQGVYNEQFF
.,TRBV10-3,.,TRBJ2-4,TGTGCCATCAGTGAAGGACAGCTAGCCAAAAACATTCAGTACTTC,CAISEGQLAKNIQYF
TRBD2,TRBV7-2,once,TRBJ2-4,TGTGCCAGCAGCTTCGTGAGCGGGGGCCAAAAACTAGCCAAAAACATTCAGTACTTC,CASSFVSGGQKLAKNIQYF
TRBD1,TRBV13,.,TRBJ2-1,TGTGCCAGCAGCCGTACCGGACAGGGGCTCGACAATGAGCAGTTCTTC,CASSRTGQGLDNEQFF
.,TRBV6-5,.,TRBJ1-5,TGTGCCAGCAGTGACGGGCAGCCCCAGCATTTT,CASSDGQPQHF
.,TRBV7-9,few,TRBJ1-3,TGTGCCAGCAGCACCAAAGGGGGGGGAGGAAACACCATATATTTT,CASSTKGGGGNTIYF
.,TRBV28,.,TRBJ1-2,TGTGCCAGCTCGAGCCCCCCCAGGTCCTATGGCTACACCTTC,CASSSPPRSYGYTF
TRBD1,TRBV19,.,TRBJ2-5,TGTGCCAGTAGTATAGGGCCAGGAGCAGGGGGAGAGACCCAGTACTTC,CASSIGPGAGGETQYF
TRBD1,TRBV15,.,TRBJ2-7,TGTGCCACCAGCGGGGGGGGACAGGGGACCCACGAGCAGTACTTC,CATSGGGQGTHEQYF
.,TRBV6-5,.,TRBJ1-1,TGTGCCAGCAGGCCGGGACAACGGAACACTGAAGCTTTCTTT,CASRPGQRNTEAFF
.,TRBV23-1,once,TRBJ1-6,TGCGCCAGCAGTCAACAGGACAGAGTAGATAATTCACCCCTCCACTTT,CASSQQDRVDNSPLHF
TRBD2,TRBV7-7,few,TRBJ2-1,TGTGCTAGCAGCTTAGGTGCTAGCGGGTACAATGAGCAGTTCTTC,CASSLGASGYNEQFF
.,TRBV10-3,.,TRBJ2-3,TGTGCCATCAGCGGGCAGGGCACAGATACGCAGTATTTT,CAISGQGTDTQYF
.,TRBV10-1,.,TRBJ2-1,TGCGCCAGCAGTAGGGAACTCTACAATGAGCAGTTCTTC,CASSRELYNEQFF
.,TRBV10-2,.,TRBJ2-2,TGCGCCAGCAGGGACACCGGGGAGCTGTTTTTT,CASRDTGELFF
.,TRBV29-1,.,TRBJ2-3,TGCAGCCAAACTATGGGCACAGATACGCAGTATTTT,CSQTMGTDTQYF
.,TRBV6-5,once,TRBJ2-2,TGTGCCAGCAGCTCGACAGGAGCGAACACCGGGGAGCTGTTTTTT,CASSSTGANTGELFF
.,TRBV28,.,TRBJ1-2,TGTGCCAGCAGTTTGGCAGGGGCTGGAGGCTACACCTTC,CASSLAGAGGYTF
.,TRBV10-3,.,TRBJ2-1,TGTGCCATCAGTGAGCGGGCCTCTTACAATGAGCAGTTCTTC,CAISERASYNEQFF
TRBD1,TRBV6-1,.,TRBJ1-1,TGTGCCAGCGGTGGACAGGGGGCAGGTTTGACTGAAGCTTTCTTT,CASGGQGAGLTEAFF